This T cell receptor beta chain was captured in a study of sequential checkpoint blockade in melanoma. As for the study in general: Randomization was 1:1 between first-line nivolumab→ipilimumab and ipilimumab→nivolumab.

Sequencing used immunoSEQ multiplex PCR; TCRdb keeps in-frame clones, though not all of them. The sample lists more than 25,000 clones, approximately 91% occurring once. Treatment here: randomized to nivolumab then ipilimumab (arm A) or the reverse (arm B). V lost 0 bases and J lost 3; bases outside the gene matches: 6. CDR3 size: 16 residues. CDR1 MNHNS and CDR2 SASEGT come from the germline V gene. This chain joins TRBV6-1 and TRBJ2-3; the match to TRBD2 covers 7 bases. The specimen comprised CD8+ T cells sorted from blood (inferred from file names), sampled from a patient given nivolumab and ipilimumab in sequence. This receptor was identified in a human donor with melanoma. CDR3 nucleotide sequence: TGTGCCAGCAGTGAAGCCTCGGGGGGAGCGACAGATACGCAGTATTTT. It encodes CASSEASGGATDTQYF.